The 22 T cell receptor beta chains in this list originate from one sample, sequenced in a study of cytomegalovirus exposure and HLA in healthy donors. The PCR contained 60 Vbeta and 13 Jbeta primers. The method was immunoSEQ multiplex PCR; TCRdb's version includes in-frame clones alone and lacks a portion of them. The sample comprises approximately 210,000 clones, nearly 80% of which are singletons, and 1.8% rests with the top ten. Source material: PBMCs. These receptors originate from a male donor in good health and CMV-seronegative.

The chain links TRBV27 to TRBJ2-1, with D perhaps TRBD1 (5 bases). Germline assignment: CDR1 MNHEY and CDR2 SMNVEV (reference sequence). The germline V and J ends were trimmed by 3 bases and 5 bases, with 14 bases remaining between them. CDR3 length: 15 residues. The CDR3 DNA is TGTGCCAGCAGTTTTTGGGCAGGGTCTGACAATGAGCAGTTCTTC. Protein: CASSFWAGSDNEQFF.

The chain carries TRBV9 and TRBJ2-3; 7 positions match TRBD1. The trim removed 4 bases at V and 3 bases at J, leaving 8 bases unmatched. Looked up from germline, CDR1 is SGDLS and CDR2 is YYNGEE. CDR3 length equals 15 residues. This CDR3 is CASSLGGQYTDTQYF. The CDR3 nucleotides read TGTGCCAGCAGCCTAGGGGGCCAATATACAGATACGCAGTATTTT.

The chain combines TRBV6-1 with TRBJ2-1, with unresolved D. The CDR3 is 12 amino acids. The V gene's germline CDR1 is MNHNS and CDR2 SASEGT. Trimming cost V 5 bases and J 7 bases, with 9 bases left between them. For the CDR3, the DNA is TGTGCCAGCAGTCCGCAGTTGAATGAGCAGTTCTTC. Its translation: CASSPQLNEQFF.

This clone was seen once. The CDR3 here is CASSRTQGYEQYF. In nucleotides, the CDR3 is TGTGCCAGCAGCCGAACACAGGGTTACGAGCAGTACTTC. The chain combines TRBV13 with TRBJ2-7; the D gene is possibly TRBD1 (6 bases). Germline CDR1 is PRHDT and CDR2 is FYEKMQ (reference sequence). This CDR3 contains 13 residues. V lost 5 bases and J 4 bases, leaving 12 bases between the germline ends.

The V call is TRBV7-2, the J call TRBJ2-7; 8 bases line up with TRBD2. CDR3 length: 16 amino acids. Germline CDR1 and CDR2: SGHTA and FQGNSA. V lost 3 bases and J lost 2; bases outside the gene matches: 9. The CDR3 here is CASSFGAGDKTYEQYF. As DNA, the CDR3 is TGTGCCAGCAGCTTCGGAGCGGGGGACAAGACCTACGAGCAGTACTTC.

V usage is TRBV21-1 and J usage is TRBJ2-1; the table's D call, TRBD2, has no DNA check behind it. TRBV21-1 represents a pseudogene. This CDR3 has 16 residues. CDR3 sequence (DNA): TGTGCCAGCAGCAAAGCCCGACTAGGTGGAGTCGATGAGCAGTTCTTC. This encodes CASSKARLGGVDEQFF.

The V and J genes are TRBV5-1 and TRBJ2-5; 7 nucleotides align to TRBD2. The CDR3 is 15 amino acids. V lost 3 bases, J lost 4 bases, and 9 bases stayed unmatched. Germline V CDR1 and CDR2: SGHRS, YFSETQ. The CDR3 here is CASSSRAGIGETQYF. Written as DNA, the CDR3 is TGCGCCAGCAGCTCGCGAGCGGGGATTGGAGAGACCCAGTACTTC.

This chain links TRBV28 with TRBJ2-7; D not certain. Trimming pared 2 bases from V and 7 bases from J, leaving 6 bases between. Germline values: CDR1 MDHEN, CDR2 SYDVKM. The CDR3 consists of 11 residues. In nucleotides, the CDR3 is TGTGCCAGCAGTTTAGTCGGGGAGCAGTACTTC. It yields the protein CASSLVGEQYF.

V and J are TRBV9 and TRBJ2-7; TRBD2 matches at 7 bases. The CDR3 sequence is 15 residues long. Trimming at V came to 4 bases and at J to 2 bases, leaving 9 bases not matched to a gene. Per germline, CDR1 SGDLS and CDR2 YYNGEE. CDR3 loop: CASSPNPSGPYEQYF. The CDR3 DNA follows: TGTGCCAGCAGCCCAAATCCTAGCGGCCCCTACGAGCAGTACTTC.

The V gene is TRBV27, the J gene TRBJ2-7; D is possibly TRBD2 (6 bases). From germline, CDR1 is MNHEY and CDR2 SMNVEV (reference sequence). V was cut by 4 bases and J by 2 bases, with 12 bases left in between. CDR3 length equals 14 residues. The CDR3 sequence is CASSWGVEAYEQYF. The CDR3 coding sequence is TGTGCCAGCAGTTGGGGGGTGGAAGCCTACGAGCAGTACTTC.

V gene TRBV29-1 combines with J gene TRBJ2-7; 8 nucleotides align to TRBD1. Germline assignment: CDR1 SQVTM and CDR2 ANQGSEA. J gave up 2 bases and V 5 bases, and 2 bases lay outside the gene matches. The CDR3 spans 12 residues. The CDR3 nucleotides read TGCAGCGTTATACAGGGGGCCTACGAGCAGTACTTC. Translated: CSVIQGAYEQYF.

The chain uses TRBV7-8 and TRBJ1-2; no clear D. Trimming left V 1 base short and J 5 bases short, with 11 bases between. This CDR3 spans 14 amino acids. Germline loops: CDR1 SGHVS, CDR2 FQNEAQ. As DNA, the CDR3 is TGTGCCAGCAGCTTAGTCGTGGGCCGTTATGGCTACACCTTC. Its protein product is CASSLVVGRYGYTF.

The CDR3 sequence: CASRPRGENQPQHF. CDR3 nucleotide sequence: TGTGCCAGTAGACCCCGGGGGGAGAATCAGCCCCAGCATTTT. The rearrangement joins TRBV19 to TRBJ1-5, with a possible D match to TRBD1 (5 bases). CDR3 length: 14 amino acids. Deletions cut 6 bases from V and 4 bases from J, with 13 bases between. CDR1 and CDR2 from the germline V gene are LNHDA and SQIVND (reference sequence).

There are a few counts of this clone. This sequence joins TRBV5-1 and TRBJ2-2; unclear D gene. V shed 0 bases and J shed 3 bases, with 15 bases lying between them. The germline V gene encodes CDR1 SGHRS and CDR2 YFSETQ. The CDR3 sequence is 17 residues long. The chain's CDR3 is CASSLAGAGFDTGELFF. The CDR3 nucleotides read TGCGCCAGCAGCTTGGCCGGAGCCGGGTTCGACACCGGGGAGCTGTTTTTT.

This chain joins TRBV9 and TRBJ1-4; D uncertain. The V gene lost 0 bases and the J gene lost 0 bases, with 9 bases spanning the gap. Germline lookup yields CDR1 SGDLS and CDR2 YYNGEE. The CDR3 spans 16 residues. CDR3 DNA sequence: TGTGCCAGCAGCGTAGGGCGGCTTGCAACTAATGAAAAACTGTTTTTT. Translated, it gives CASSVGRLATNEKLFF.

Note on this clone: One end of the junction fails to match germline, which may point to a read error. The chain has TRBV4-1 and TRBJ2-2; TRBD2 is a possible D gene (6 bases). This CDR3 spans 15 amino acids. Germline V gene sequence: CDR1 MGHRA, CDR2 YSYEKL. This chain's CDR3 is CASSQVGGRTGGLFF. The CDR3 DNA is TGCGCCAGCAGCCAAGTAGGAGGTAGGACCGGGGGGCTGTTTTTT.

The chain carries TRBV5-1 and TRBJ1-3, with D hard to call. CDR3 size: 13 residues. The germline V gene encodes CDR1 SGHRS and CDR2 YFSETQ. Trimming shortened V by 1 base and J by 4 bases, and 6 bases separated the two germline ends. The CDR3: CASSLSGGNTIYF. As DNA, the CDR3 is TGCGCCAGCAGCTTGAGTGGCGGAAACACCATATATTTT.

The V call is TRBV5-1, the J call TRBJ1-3; D not resolved. The CDR3 sequence is 14 residues long. The V end was cut by 1 base, the J end by 0 bases, with 5 bases between. Germline assignment: CDR1 SGHRS and CDR2 YFSETQ. CDR3 nucleotides: TGCGCCAGCAGCTTGAGCCTCTCTGGAAACACCATATATTTT. Amino acids: CASSLSLSGNTIYF.

This clone came up a few times. This chain links TRBV7-6 with TRBJ2-1; 8 bases agree with TRBD2. In germline, CDR1 is SGHVS, CDR2 FNYEAQ. V was pared by 5 bases and J by 4 bases, with 4 bases of the junction left unmatched. The CDR3 contains 14 residues. CDR3 region: CASSGTREYNEQFF. The DNA of the CDR3 is TGTGCCAGCAGCGGGACTAGGGAGTACAATGAGCAGTTCTTC.

This chain uses TRBV7-6 with TRBJ2-2, with 7 bases that match TRBD2. V trimming: 5 bases; J trimming: 4 bases; junction bases outside the gene matches: 13. CDR3 length equals 17 residues. Germline loops: CDR1 SGHVS, CDR2 FNYEAQ. As DNA, the CDR3 is TGTGCCAGCAGCCCAGCCCGAGCGGGGCAGTTCACCGGGGAGCTGTTTTTT. Protein: CASSPARAGQFTGELFF.

The gene calls are TRBV7-8 and TRBJ2-5; no clear D. CDR3 length: 14 amino acids. Trimming took 1 base from V and 1 from J, leaving 7 bases between them. Germline V gene sequence: CDR1 SGHVS, CDR2 FQNEAQ. The CDR3 nucleotides read TGTGCCAGCAGCTTAGTGGCAGTCCAAGAGACCCAGTACTTC. Translated: CASSLVAVQETQYF.

V is TRBV30 and J is TRBJ2-7; TRBD1 agrees at 7 bases. From germline, CDR1 is GTSNPN and CDR2 SVGIG (reference sequence). CDR3 size: 12 residues. Trimming removed 4 bases from V and 5 bases from J; junction bases left unmatched: 5. The CDR3: CAWKQGTHEQYF. The CDR3 DNA reads TGTGCCTGGAAACAGGGGACCCACGAGCAGTACTTC.